What follows are 23 T cell receptor beta chains derived from one specimen sequenced in a study of cytomegalovirus exposure and HLA in healthy donors. The primer mix had 60 Vbeta and 13 Jbeta primers. Assay: immunoSEQ multiplex PCR; the TCRdb copy retains only in-frame clones and omits some. The sample holds about 120,000 clones; about 78% are singletons and the top ten take 8.2%. Sequencing was performed on PBMCs. Receptor source: a woman in her thirties or forties in good health and CMV-seropositive.

This chain connects TRBV4-3 to TRBJ2-1; D is perhaps TRBD2 (6 bases). The CDR3 has 15 amino acids. CDR1 and CDR2 from the germline V gene are LGHNA and YSLEER. Trimming removed 2 bases from V and 5 bases from J, with 13 bases in between. The CDR3 protein is CASSQRRRENNEQFF. As DNA, the CDR3 is TGCGCCAGCAGCCAACGGCGGAGGGAGAACAATGAGCAGTTCTTC.

V usage is TRBV7-2 and J usage is TRBJ1-1; D is ambiguous. CDR3 length: 14 residues. V gave up 2 bases and J gave up 1 base, with 8 bases separating them. Germline V CDR1 and CDR2: SGHTA, FQGNSA. CDR3 in DNA: TGTGCCAGCAGCTTAAAGAGCTGGAACACTGAAGCTTTCTTT. The encoded protein is CASSLKSWNTEAFF. Filled out from reference TRBV7-2 and TRBJ1-1, the complete variable domain reads GAGVSQSPSNKVTEKGKDVELRCDPISGHTALYWYRQSLGQGLEFLIYFQGNSAPDKSGLPSDRFSAERTGGSVSTLTIQRTQQEDSAVYLCASSLKSWNTEAFFGQGTRLTVV.

The chain joins TRBV6-1 to TRBJ2-7, with D possibly being TRBD2 (5 bases). Germline V CDR1 and CDR2: MNHNS, SASEGT. This CDR3 region has 11 residues. CDR3 nucleotides: TGTGGGTCAGGAGGCTCCTACGAGCAGTACTTC. Amino acids: CGSGGSYEQYF.

This clone has only one observation. V and J are TRBV5-4 and TRBJ2-7; possibly TRBD1 for D (5 bases). Germline V gene lookup returns CDR1 SGHNT and CDR2 YYREEE (reference sequence). The CDR3 covers 15 residues. Trimming cost V 4 bases and J 4 bases, with 18 bases left between them. CDR3 in amino acids: CASSPIAGPAYEQYF. Written as DNA, the CDR3 is TGTGCCAGCAGCCCGATCGCAGGGCCCGCTTACGAGCAGTACTTC.

This sequence joins TRBV9 and TRBJ1-6; D perhaps matches TRBD1 (6 bases). Germline V gene lookup returns CDR1 SGDLS and CDR2 YYNGEE. CDR3 length: 14 residues. Trimming took off 4 bases at V and 4 bases at J, with 9 bases between the two ends. DNA of the CDR3: TGTGCCAGCAGCTCGGGACATTATAATTCACCCCTCCACTTT. This translates into CASSSGHYNSPLHF.

The chain carries TRBV7-8 and TRBJ1-4; D is possibly TRBD1 (6 bases). CDR1 and CDR2 (germline): SGHVS, FQNEAQ. This CDR3 contains 15 residues. V lost 5 bases to trimming and J lost 7 bases, with 17 bases between them. CDR3 DNA sequence: TGTGCCAGCAGCCCCCGTGGGGGCGTAGGTGAAAAACTGTTTTTT. Protein product: CASSPRGGVGEKLFF.

With regard to this clone: The CDR3 does not end in the conserved phenylalanine or tryptophan, so this is likely a read error. This chain connects TRBV29-1 to TRBJ1-2, with TRBD1 matching 8 bases. Germline V gene lookup returns CDR1 SQVTM and CDR2 ANQGSEA. The CDR3 loop spans 12 amino acids. V trimming: 7 bases; J trimming: 4 bases; junction bases outside the gene matches: 5. This CDR3 is CSDTGGGYGYTV. The DNA of the CDR3 is TGCAGCGATACAGGGGGGGGCTATGGCTACACCGTC.

The chain uses TRBV11-2 and TRBJ2-5; D may be TRBD1 (6 bases). Gene TRBJ2-7 matches the end of the DNA better, so the J call may be wrong. Germline-derived CDR1 and CDR2 are SGHAT and FQNNGV. This CDR3 region has 13 residues. CDR3 in amino acids: CASSLDSTYEQYF. The CDR3 DNA reads as TGTGCCAGCAGCTTGGACAGTACCTACGAGCAGTACTTC.

The chain links TRBV5-4 to TRBJ1-3; unclear D gene. Germline CDR1 and CDR2: SGHNT and YYREEE (reference sequence). This CDR3 has 15 amino acids. V was clipped by 2 bases and J by 3 bases, with 12 bases between them. The CDR3 sequence is CASSFESYGGNTIYF. The CDR3 nucleotides read TGTGCCAGCAGCTTTGAATCGTACGGTGGAAACACCATATATTTT.

This clone has only one observation. This chain links TRBV7-3 with TRBJ1-6, with a tentative D call TRBD1 (6 bases). This CDR3 contains 16 residues. V lost 0 bases and J 9 bases, leaving 15 bases between the germline ends. Germline V CDR1 and CDR2: SGHTA, FQGTGA. The CDR3 reads CASSLTGGAGVSPLHF. The CDR3 coding sequence is TGTGCCAGCAGCTTAACGGGGGGGGCCGGGGTTTCACCCCTCCACTTT.

V and J are TRBV5-4 and TRBJ2-7; 8 nucleotides match TRBD1. V gave up 4 bases and J gave up 3 bases; unmatched junction bases: 9. Germline-derived CDR1 and CDR2 are SGHNT and YYREEE (reference sequence). The CDR3 covers 15 residues. This CDR3 is CASSPRQGLHYEQYF. DNA of the CDR3: TGTGCCAGCAGCCCGAGACAGGGGCTTCACTACGAGCAGTACTTC.

The chain combines TRBV7-3 with TRBJ1-2; the match to TRBD1 covers 12 bases. The germline gives CDR1 SGHTA, CDR2 FQGTGA. The CDR3 length is 16 residues. With V trimmed by 5 bases and J by 4 bases, 8 bases remained unmatched. The CDR3 DNA sequence: TGTGCCAGCAGCCAAAGCGGGACAGGGGGCGGCTATGGCTACACCTTC. It is translated as CASSQSGTGGGYGYTF.

This rearrangement joins TRBV4-1 to TRBJ1-1, with D maybe TRBD1 (6 bases). This CDR3 has 14 amino acids. Trimming took off 2 bases at V and 4 bases at J, with 11 bases between the two ends. Germline CDR1 reads MGHRA; CDR2 reads YSYEKL. This CDR3 is CASSQRQGSTEAFF. CDR3 bases: TGCGCCAGCAGCCAAAGGCAGGGGAGCACTGAAGCTTTCTTT.

V usage is TRBV6-6 and J usage is TRBJ2-3; the D is unclear. The CDR3 has 16 residues. Trimming stripped 7 bases from V and 1 base from J, with 18 bases between. CDR1 MNHNY and CDR2 SVGAGI come from the germline V gene (reference sequence). CDR3 coding DNA: TGTGCCAGCACCCTACGTGTGAGCACCGGCACAGATACGCAGTATTTT. It is translated as CASTLRVSTGTDTQYF.

The gene calls are TRBV11-2 and TRBJ2-5; D call uncertain. V lost 4 bases to trimming and J lost 3 bases, with 6 bases between them. CDR3 size: 12 residues. Per the germline V gene, CDR1 is SGHAT and CDR2 is FQNNGV. CDR3 sequence: CASSSLEETQYF. CDR3 DNA sequence: TGTGCCAGCAGCTCCCTCGAAGAGACCCAGTACTTC.

This clone was recorded a few times. The rearrangement joins TRBV7-6 to TRBJ2-5, with a weak D call TRBD1 (5 bases). The CDR3 sequence is 16 residues long. Deletions cut 1 base from V and 5 bases from J, with 17 bases between. Germline assignment: CDR1 SGHVS and CDR2 FNYEAQ. CDR3 amino acids: CASSLEVQGLGETQYF. CDR3 DNA sequence: TGTGCCAGCAGCTTAGAAGTTCAGGGTTTGGGGGAGACCCAGTACTTC.

The rearrangement joins TRBV10-3 to TRBJ1-1; D is unresolved. This CDR3 is 13 amino acids long. Per germline, CDR1 ENHRY and CDR2 SYGVKD. Trimming took off 0 bases at V and 11 bases at J, with 13 bases between the two ends. The CDR3, as DNA: TGTGCCATCAGTGAGTCGGGCCTACCTATGGCTTTCTTT. It codes for CAISESGLPMAFF.

The table lists this clone with a few counts. The rearrangement links TRBV12-5 to TRBJ1-2, with 7 nucleotides matching TRBD1. The length of the CDR3 is 19 residues. Germline CDR1 reads LGHNT; CDR2 reads FRNRAP. The V and J ends lost 4 bases and 1 base, in that order; junction bases with no gene match: 18. The CDR3 loop is CASGSRQGGRGIGNYGYTF. CDR3 DNA: TGTGCTAGTGGTTCGCGACAGGGAGGTAGGGGCATTGGTAACTATGGCTACACCTTC.

This clone has just a few counts. The rearrangement joins TRBV6-1 to TRBJ1-2; unclear D gene. The ends were cut back, 4 bases at V and 1 base at J, with 7 bases in the middle. The CDR3 extends over 13 amino acids. CDR1 is MNHNS and CDR2 is SASEGT in the germline V gene. CDR3 in amino acids: CASSGPSNYGYTF. CDR3 nucleotide sequence: TGTGCCAGCAGTGGGCCCAGTAACTATGGCTACACCTTC.

For the CDR3, the DNA is TGTGCCAGCAGCCCGGGGGGGACTTTGGGGGAGACCCAGTACTTC. Amino acid sequence: CASSPGGTLGETQYF. The V call is TRBV5-4, the J call TRBJ2-5, with 8 bases matching TRBD2. V was clipped by 4 bases and J by 5 bases; unmatched bases: 10. Germline lookup yields CDR1 SGHNT and CDR2 YYREEE (reference sequence). The CDR3 covers 15 residues. Looking up the rest from reference TRBV5-4 and TRBJ2-5 gives the full variable domain: ETGVTQSPTHLIKTRGQQVTLRCSSQSGHNTVSWYQQALGQGPQFIFQYYREEENGRGNFPPRFSGLQFPNYSSELNVNALELDDSALYLCASSPGGTLGETQYFGPGTRLLVL.

This chain connects TRBV6-5 to TRBJ2-5, with 7 nucleotides matching TRBD1. This CDR3 region has 14 residues. The junction had 14 bases not matched to a gene; V was cut back by 11 bases and J by 5 bases. From germline, CDR1 is MNHEY and CDR2 SVGAGI. CDR3 in DNA: TGTGCCTCCTCCGGGACACTCAGGGGGGAGACCCAGTACTTC. Residues: CASSGTLRGETQYF.

CDR3: CASSQGSQGRGEKLFF. The CDR3 nucleotides are TGCGCCAGCAGCCAAGGATCACAGGGTCGGGGTGAAAAACTGTTTTTT. The chain has TRBV4-3 and TRBJ1-4; D might be TRBD1 (6 bases). The CDR3 contains 16 residues. Trimming pared 1 base from V and 7 bases from J, leaving 16 bases between. CDR1 LGHNA and CDR2 YSLEER come from the germline V gene.

V and J are TRBV5-4 and TRBJ2-7; 10 bases align to TRBD2. Germline V lookup: CDR1 SGHNT, CDR2 YYREEE (reference sequence). This CDR3 spans 15 amino acids. The V gene end was trimmed by 5 bases and the J gene end by 1 base; junction bases not matched to a gene: 6. For the CDR3, the DNA is TGTGCCAGCAGAAGGAGCGGGGGGGCTTCCTACGAGCAGTACTTC. This gives the protein CASRRSGGASYEQYF.